The rows below give T cell receptor beta chains drawn from one sample of a study of blood T cells in healthy people across ages. TCRdb called the 5' RACE reads again in MiXCR, with one record for every CDR3 protein. The sample consists of approximately 730,000 distinct CDR3 sequences, roughly 50% of them appearing once. Sequencing was carried out using blood. These receptors were taken from a man older than 75 in good health. Both conserved end residues are part of each CDR3. A D gene is named only where the DNA matches it firmly. The listing skips clone size in some rows; elsewhere it reads once, few, many or a size class.

CDR3: CASSSGAKTQYF; DNA: TGTGCCAGCAGCAGCGGGGCGAAGACCCAGTACTTC; V: TRBV28; size: .; D: TRBD2; J: TRBJ2-5
CDR3: CSVDMGGTEAFF; DNA: TGCAGCGTTGATATGGGTGGCACTGAAGCTTTCTTT; V: TRBV29-1; size: few; D: .; J: TRBJ1-1
CDR3: CSATKTELYSPLHF; DNA: TGCAGTGCTACAAAGACAGAACTCTATTCACCCCTCCACTTT; V: TRBV20-1; size: few; D: .; J: TRBJ1-6
CDR3: CAISEGFGEQYF; DNA: TGTGCCATCAGTGAGGGTTTCGGTGAGCAGTACTTC; V: TRBV10-3; size: few; D: .; J: TRBJ2-4
CDR3: CSARGTSVQETQYF; DNA: TGCAGTGCTAGGGGCACTAGCGTCCAAGAGACCCAGTACTTC; V: TRBV20-1; size: .; D: TRBD2; J: TRBJ2-5
CDR3: CASSLAAGGLNTGELFF; DNA: TGCGCCAGCAGCTTGGCCGCGGGGGGCCTGAACACCGGGGAGCTGTTTTTT; V: TRBV5-1; size: .; D: TRBD2; J: TRBJ2-2
CDR3: CASSSNGGREETQYF; DNA: TGCGCCAGCAGCTCCAACGGAGGCAGGGAAGAGACCCAGTACTTC; V: TRBV5-1; size: .; D: .; J: TRBJ2-5
CDR3: CASSWSTSLEQYF; DNA: TGTGCCAGCAGTTGGAGCACCTCCCTCGAGCAGTACTTC; V: TRBV28; size: .; D: .; J: TRBJ2-7
CDR3: CASRLGILEHNEQFF; DNA: TGTGCCAGTAGGCTCGGGATTCTGGAACACAATGAGCAGTTCTTC; V: TRBV19; size: .; D: .; J: TRBJ2-1
CDR3: CSATGGVGASVLTF; DNA: TGCAGCGCAACAGGGGGTGTTGGGGCCAGCGTCCTGACTTTC; V: TRBV29-1; size: .; D: TRBD1; J: TRBJ2-6
CDR3: CASSVANTEQFF; DNA: TGTGCCAGCAGTGTAGCGAATACTGAGCAGTTCTTC; V: TRBV2; size: .; D: .; J: TRBJ2-1
CDR3: CSVVGFKAKNIQYF; DNA: TGCAGCGTTGTCGGATTTAAGGCCAAAAACATTCAGTACTTC; V: TRBV29-1; size: many; D: .; J: TRBJ2-4
CDR3: CASSWTGAEAFF; DNA: TGCGCCAGCAGCTGGACCGGGGCTGAAGCTTTCTTT; V: TRBV5-1; size: .; D: .; J: TRBJ1-1
CDR3: CASSSIGSYEQYF; DNA: TGTGCCAGCTCAAGTATAGGTTCCTACGAGCAGTACTTC; V: TRBV18; size: .; D: .; J: TRBJ2-7
CDR3: CASSPLSADTQYF; DNA: TGTGCCAGCAGTCCCCTTTCCGCAGATACGCAGTATTTT; V: TRBV6-5; size: few; D: .; J: TRBJ2-3
CDR3: CASSPGVKTSTDTQYF; DNA: TGTGCCAGCAGTCCCGGGGTAAAAACTAGCACAGATACGCAGTATTTT; V: TRBV12-3/TRBV12-4; size: few; D: .; J: TRBJ2-3
CDR3: CASSAPGPGELFF; DNA: TGCGCCAGCAGCGCCCCGGGGCCCGGGGAGCTGTTTTTT; V: TRBV5-1; size: once; D: .; J: TRBJ2-2
CDR3: CATSNGRYSYEQYF; DNA: TGTGCCACCAGTAACGGTCGATACTCCTACGAGCAGTACTTC; V: TRBV24-1; size: .; D: .; J: TRBJ2-7
CDR3: CASKGGRVPYEQYF; DNA: TGTGCCAGCAAAGGCGGGAGAGTACCCTACGAGCAGTACTTC; V: TRBV12-3/TRBV12-4; size: .; D: TRBD2; J: TRBJ2-7
CDR3: CASSGVGTPINYNEQYF; DNA: TGTGCCAGCAGCGGAGTGGGGACACCAATAAATTACAATGAGCAGTACTTC; V: TRBV9; size: .; D: .; J: TRBJ2-5
CDR3: CATSDRVGQPQHF; DNA: TGTGCCACCAGTGACAGGGTTGGGCAGCCCCAGCATTTT; V: TRBV24-1; size: once; D: .; J: TRBJ1-5
CDR3: CSVRLNTEAFF; DNA: TGCAGCGTGAGGTTGAACACTGAAGCTTTCTTT; V: TRBV29-1; size: .; D: .; J: TRBJ1-1